The present T cell receptor beta chain was sequenced within a study of T cells expressing NK-cell markers. Turning to the study itself: In the group of eight sequenced donors, seven were HCMV-seropositive and one was seronegative.

Notes on the study in general: The share of CD8+ T cells held by dominant NKG2C+ clonotypes was about 1.0-7.5% in over 5 donors.

The germline V gene encodes CDR1 MNHEY and CDR2 SMNVEV (reference sequence). The CDR3 covers 16 residues. After re-calling the 5' RACE reads, TCRdb lists one entry per CDR3 protein, DNA absent. The sample totals some 460,000 distinct CDR3 sequences. Remarks on this clonotype: Its antigen is still unknown.

This chain connects TRBV27 to TRBJ2-7; TCRdb indicates TRBD1, and absent DNA this call remains unverified. Sequencing used blood T cells: a sorted CD56 or NKG2C T cell subset, CD4+ or CD8+ T cells, or bulk PBMC T cells (not recorded which). The clonotype comes from a woman in her forties or fifties in good health. The CDR3 here is CASRDGWDRVAYEQYF.